The 14 T cell receptor beta chains given below trace back to one sample, sequenced in a study of blood T cell repertoires in COVID-19. Sequenced by immunoSEQ multiplex PCR; TCRdb stores in-frame clones only, minus some. The table has 150,000 or so clones, about 90% seen once. The sequenced material came from peripheral blood. The receptors stem from a human donor in a cohort sampled during active COVID-19.

The rearrangement joins TRBV27 to TRBJ2-2, with D tentatively TRBD2 (6 bases). Germline CDR1 reads MNHEY; CDR2 reads SMNVEV (reference sequence). V lost 2 bases, J lost 6 bases, and 10 bases lay in between. The CDR3 consists of 14 residues. In DNA, the CDR3 is TGTGCCAGCAGTTTAGCTGGAGGGCCCGGGGAGCTGTTTTTT. Translating it yields CASSLAGGPGELFF.

The rearrangement uses TRBV30 and TRBJ1-4, with D perhaps TRBD1 (5 bases). V lost 7 bases and J 7 bases, leaving 13 bases between the germline ends. The CDR3 has 12 residues. Germline loops: CDR1 GTSNPN, CDR2 SVGIG (reference sequence). As DNA, the CDR3 is TGTGCCTTACAAAGGGGAACTGAAAAACTGTTTTTT. This sequence encodes CALQRGTEKLFF. Based on the CDR3 plus reference TRBV30 and TRBJ1-4, the full variable domain is SQTIHQWPATLVQPVGSPLSLECTVEGTSNPNLYWYRQAAGRGLQLLFYSVGIGQISSEVPQNLSASRPQDRQFILSSKKLLLSDSGFYLCALQRGTEKLFFGSGTQLSVL.

This chain joins TRBV7-9 and TRBJ2-3, with D unclear. The CDR3 has 11 amino acids. The germline V gene has CDR1 SEHNR and CDR2 FQNEAQ (reference sequence). The germline V and J ends were trimmed by 10 bases and 0 bases, with 5 bases remaining between them. The CDR3 is CAISSTDTQYF. The CDR3 DNA reads TGTGCCATATCTAGCACAGATACGCAGTATTTT.

The chain carries TRBV18 and TRBJ2-2, with D unclear. The CDR3 extends over 13 amino acids. Deletions cut 5 bases from V and 5 bases from J, with 9 bases between. The germline gives CDR1 KGHSH, CDR2 LQKENI. CDR3 amino acids: CASSFDMTGELFF. CDR3 bases: TGTGCCAGCTCATTTGACATGACCGGGGAGCTGTTTTTT.

This chain links TRBV29-1 with TRBJ2-1; 15 bases fit TRBD2. The J segment lost 4 bases and the V segment lost 3 bases, leaving 19 bases of the junction unmatched. From germline, CDR1 is SQVTM and CDR2 ANQGSEA. The CDR3 sequence is 21 residues long. CDR3 loop: CSVDRDRYPGLAGGIYNEQFF. CDR3 DNA sequence: TGCAGCGTTGATCGGGACAGGTATCCGGGACTAGCGGGAGGAATATACAATGAGCAGTTCTTC.

This clone has only one observation. The J gene is TRBJ2-5, the V gene TRBV6-5; D is perhaps TRBD2 (6 bases). There are 16 residues in the CDR3. CDR1 MNHEY and CDR2 SVGAGI come from the germline V gene. Trimming removed 0 bases at V and 3 bases at J, with 14 bases between. CDR3 region: CASSYSFGGAKETQYF. CDR3 DNA sequence: TGTGCCAGCAGTTACTCGTTCGGAGGGGCGAAAGAGACCCAGTACTTC.

V gene TRBV15 combines with J gene TRBJ2-3, with TRBD1 matching over 7 bases. V was pared by 0 bases and J by 1 base, with 10 bases of the junction left unmatched. The CDR3 has 18 residues. Germline CDR1 is LNHNV and CDR2 is YYDKDF (reference sequence). CDR3 sequence: CATSRDYDRVIRTDTQYF. The CDR3 bases are TGTGCCACCAGCAGAGACTATGACAGGGTGATCCGCACAGATACGCAGTATTTT.

The CDR3 nucleotides read TGTGCCAGCAGCCAAGCTCGAGCGGGAGCCGGGGAGCTGTTTTTT. Protein sequence: CASSQARAGAGELFF. The genes are TRBV3-1 (or the pseudogene TRBV3-2) and TRBJ2-2; 8 bases fit TRBD2. V shed 1 base, J shed 6 bases, and the junction held 4 bases outside the gene matches. This CDR3 has 15 amino acids. Germline V gene data show CDR1 as LGHDT and CDR2 as YNNKEL (reference sequence).

The V and J genes are TRBV4-3 and TRBJ2-5, with a weak D call TRBD1 (6 bases). Trimming pared 0 bases from V and 0 bases from J, leaving 14 bases between. The CDR3 totals 17 residues. Germline V CDR1 and CDR2: LGHNA, YSLEER. Here the CDR3 DNA reads TGCGCCAGCAGCCAAGAAGGGGATCGGGACAACCAAGAGACCCAGTACTTC. The encoded protein is CASSQEGDRDNQETQYF.

V gene TRBV7-3 combines with J gene TRBJ2-3; D is unresolved. Germline V gene data show CDR1 as SGHTA and CDR2 as FQGTGA. This CDR3 has 14 residues. Trimming cost V 3 bases and J 3 bases, with 10 bases left between them. CDR3 region: CASSFNGWTDTQYF. As DNA, the CDR3 is TGTGCCAGCAGCTTTAACGGGTGGACAGATACGCAGTATTTT.

Remarks on this clone: Other DNA sequences within the sample encode an identical CDR3. The gene calls are TRBV5-4 and TRBJ2-5; perhaps TRBD1 as D (8 bases). In germline, CDR1 is SGHNT, CDR2 YYREEE (reference sequence). There are 13 residues in the CDR3. Trimming removed 2 bases at V and 5 bases at J, with 10 bases between. The CDR3 reads CASSLQGGETQYF. The CDR3 DNA sequence: TGTGCCAGCAGCTTACAGGGGGGGGAGACCCAGTACTTC.

This rearrangement joins TRBV7-2 to TRBJ2-5; no firm D call. This CDR3 has 14 amino acids. CDR1 is SGHTA, CDR2 FQGNSA, per germline. V was shortened by 5 bases and J by 7 bases, with 17 bases between the two germline ends. The CDR3 bases are TGTGCCAGCAGCCAGGTGAATGGGCCGAGGACCCAGTACTTC. Translating it yields CASSQVNGPRTQYF.

In this sample, this clone turned up a few times. The genes are TRBV10-2 and TRBJ1-1; D not certain. V was shortened by 6 bases and J by 4 bases, with 15 bases between the two germline ends. The germline V gene encodes CDR1 WSHSY and CDR2 SAAADI. The CDR3 consists of 14 residues. CDR3 residues: CASRDSGEGTEAFF. CDR3 coding DNA: TGCGCCAGCAGGGACTCGGGTGAGGGCACTGAAGCTTTCTTT.

The chain has TRBV6-5 and TRBJ2-7; TRBD1 matches at 7 bases. V shed 7 bases and J 3 bases; nucleotides not matched to a gene: 6. The CDR3 runs 13 residues. The V gene's germline CDR1 is MNHEY and CDR2 SVGAGI. CDR3 DNA: TGTGCCAGCACCCCCGGGGACAGCTACGAGCAGTACTTC. Its protein is CASTPGDSYEQYF.